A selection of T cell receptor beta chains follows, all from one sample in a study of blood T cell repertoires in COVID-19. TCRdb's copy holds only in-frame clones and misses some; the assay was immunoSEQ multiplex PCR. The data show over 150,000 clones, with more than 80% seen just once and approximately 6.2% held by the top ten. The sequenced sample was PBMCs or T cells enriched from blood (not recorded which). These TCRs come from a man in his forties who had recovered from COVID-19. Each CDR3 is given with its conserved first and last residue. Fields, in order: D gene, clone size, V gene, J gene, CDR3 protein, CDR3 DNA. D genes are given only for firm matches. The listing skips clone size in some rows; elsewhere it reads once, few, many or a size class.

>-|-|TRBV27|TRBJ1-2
CASSLVGRGANYGYTF
TGTGCCAGCAGTTTGGTCGGCAGGGGAGCTAACTATGGCTACACCTTC
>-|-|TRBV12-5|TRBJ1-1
CASGLMATREAFF
TGTGCTAGTGGCCTGATGGCAACCCGTGAAGCTTTCTTT
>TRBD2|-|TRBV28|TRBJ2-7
CASSSLGLAPTYEQYF
TGTGCCAGCAGTTCCTTGGGACTAGCGCCAACCTACGAGCAGTACTTC
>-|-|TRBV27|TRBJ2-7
CASRQGPYEQYF
TGTGCCAGCAGACAGGGACCCTACGAGCAGTACTTC
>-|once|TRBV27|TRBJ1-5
CASSSGGVFQPQHF
TGTGCCAGCAGTTCGGGCGGGGTCTTCCAGCCCCAGCATTTT
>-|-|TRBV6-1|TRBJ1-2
CASSEVLLYGYTF
TGTGCCAGCAGTGAAGTGTTACTCTATGGCTACACCTTC
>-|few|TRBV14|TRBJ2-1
CASSSGTYNEQFF
TGTGCCAGCAGCTCTGGCACCTACAATGAGCAGTTCTTC
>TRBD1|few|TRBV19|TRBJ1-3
CASSPTGGPSGNTIYF
TGTGCCAGTAGCCCAACAGGGGGCCCTTCTGGAAACACCATATATTTT
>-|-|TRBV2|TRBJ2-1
CASSDRGSYNEQFF
TGTGCCAGCAGTGATCGGGGAAGTTACAATGAGCAGTTCTTC
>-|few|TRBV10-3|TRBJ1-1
CAARDNPTEAFF
TGTGCCGCCCGGGACAACCCCACTGAAGCTTTCTTT
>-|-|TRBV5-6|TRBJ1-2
CASSSTAYGYTF
TGTGCCAGCAGCTCCACAGCCTATGGCTACACCTTC
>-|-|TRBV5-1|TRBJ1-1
CASSLDGEAFF
TGCGCCAGCAGCTTGGACGGTGAAGCTTTCTTT
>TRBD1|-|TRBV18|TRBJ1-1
CASSPQTGVNTEAFF
TGTGCCAGCTCACCCCAGACAGGGGTGAACACTGAAGCTTTCTTT
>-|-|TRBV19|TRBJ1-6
CASRTTGANSPLHF
TGTGCCAGTAGGACGACAGGCGCTAATTCACCCCTCCACTTT
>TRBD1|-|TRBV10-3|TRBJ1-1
CAISESTTGANTEAFF
TGTGCCATCAGTGAGTCCACTACAGGGGCGAACACTGAAGCTTTCTTT
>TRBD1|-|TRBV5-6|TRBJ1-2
CASSLGTGGLDGYTF
TGTGCCAGCAGCCTGGGGACAGGGGGCTTAGATGGCTACACCTTC
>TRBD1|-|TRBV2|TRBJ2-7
CASRGDRGDHEQYF
TGTGCCAGCAGGGGGGACAGGGGCGACCACGAGCAGTACTTC
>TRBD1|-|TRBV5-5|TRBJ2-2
CASSSGTGRTGELFF
TGTGCCAGCAGCTCCGGGACAGGTCGAACCGGGGAGCTGTTTTTT
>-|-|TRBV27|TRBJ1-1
CASSLGQKAFF
TGTGCCAGCAGTTTGGGGCAGAAAGCTTTCTTT
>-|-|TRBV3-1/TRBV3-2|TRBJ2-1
CASSQDLRGEGEQFF
TGTGCCAGCAGCCAAGATTTGCGGGGAGAGGGGGAGCAGTTCTTC
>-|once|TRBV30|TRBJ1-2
CAWSGNPGTHGYTF
TGTGCCTGGAGTGGCAACCCCGGGACTCACGGCTACACCTTC
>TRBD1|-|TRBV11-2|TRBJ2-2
CASSLVSGQGPELFF
TGTGCCAGCAGCTTAGTTAGCGGACAGGGTCCGGAGCTGTTTTTT
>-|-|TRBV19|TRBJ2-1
CASNPGRIQVNNEQFF
TGTGCCAGTAATCCCGGGCGAATACAGGTAAACAATGAGCAGTTCTTC
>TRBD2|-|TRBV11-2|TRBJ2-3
CASSLRRGGRDTQYF
TGTGCCAGCAGCTTACGACGGGGAGGGCGAGATACGCAGTATTTT
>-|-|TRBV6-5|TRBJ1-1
CASSYFGTLKTEAFF
TGTGCCAGCAGTTACTTTGGGACATTAAAGACTGAAGCTTTCTTT
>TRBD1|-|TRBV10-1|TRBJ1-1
CASSEGQATQAFF
TGCGCCAGCAGTGAAGGACAGGCTACCCAAGCTTTCTTT
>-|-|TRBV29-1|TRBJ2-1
CSVGLGHNEQFF
TGCAGCGTGGGACTGGGCCACAATGAGCAGTTCTTC
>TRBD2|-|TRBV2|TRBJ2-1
CASTEGGGREQFF
TGTGCCAGCACCGAGGGCGGGGGAAGGGAGCAGTTCTTC
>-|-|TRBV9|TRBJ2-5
CASSPSGPQETQYF
TGTGCCAGCAGCCCTTCAGGGCCCCAAGAGACCCAGTACTTC
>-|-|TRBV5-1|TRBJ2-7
CASSQNRDEQYF
TGCGCCAGCAGCCAAAACAGGGACGAGCAGTACTTC
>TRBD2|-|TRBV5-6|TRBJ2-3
CASSPLAGTDTQYF
TGTGCCAGCAGCCCTCTAGCGGGGACAGATACGCAGTATTTT
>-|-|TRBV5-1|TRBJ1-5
CASSNGGSNQPQHF
TGCGCCAGCAGCAACGGGGGTAGCAATCAGCCCCAGCATTTT
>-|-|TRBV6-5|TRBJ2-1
CASSYSLGGGREQFF
TGTGCCAGCAGTTACTCCCTGGGAGGCGGGCGTGAGCAGTTCTTC
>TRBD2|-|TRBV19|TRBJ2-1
CASSMGGAAGQFF
TGTGCCAGTAGTATGGGAGGGGCCGCGGGGCAGTTCTTC
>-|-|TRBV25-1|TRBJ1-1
CASIGGTEAFF
TGTGCCAGCATCGGGGGGACTGAAGCTTTCTTT
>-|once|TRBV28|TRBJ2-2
CASSWAGRNTGELFF
TGTGCCAGCAGTTGGGCAGGGCGGAACACCGGGGAGCTGTTTTTT
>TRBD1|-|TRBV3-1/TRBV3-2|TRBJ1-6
CASSHVSGQGNSPLHF
TGTGCCAGCAGCCACGTATCCGGACAGGGGAATTCACCCCTCCACTTT
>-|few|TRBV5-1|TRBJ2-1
CASALSSYNEQFF
TGCGCCAGCGCTCTGAGCTCCTACAATGAGCAGTTCTTC
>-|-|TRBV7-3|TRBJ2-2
CASSLSGTGELFF
TGTGCCAGCAGCTTATCGGGCACCGGGGAGCTGTTTTTT
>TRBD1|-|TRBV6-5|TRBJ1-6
CASSYSTGDSPLHF
TGTGCCAGCAGTTACTCGACAGGGGATTCACCCCTCCACTTT
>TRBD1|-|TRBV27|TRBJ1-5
CASSPTGLGNQPQHF
TGTGCCAGCAGTCCGACAGGGTTGGGAAATCAGCCCCAGCATTTT
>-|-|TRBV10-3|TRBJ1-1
CAISESLRVRDTEAFF
TGTGCCATCAGTGAGTCCTTACGGGTACGAGACACTGAAGCTTTCTTT
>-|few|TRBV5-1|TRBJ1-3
CASRSFPGNTIYF
TGCGCCAGCAGGAGTTTCCCTGGAAACACCATATATTTT
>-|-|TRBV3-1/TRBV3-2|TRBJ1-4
CASSHKGGGQEKLFF
TGTGCCAGCAGCCACAAGGGTGGAGGGCAGGAAAAACTGTTTTTT
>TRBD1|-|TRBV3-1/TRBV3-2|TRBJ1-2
CASSFLTRDRHYGYTF
TGTGCCAGCAGCTTTCTTACCCGGGACAGGCACTATGGCTACACCTTC
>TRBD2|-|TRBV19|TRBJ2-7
CASSRGLAGASSYEQYF
TGTGCCAGTAGTCGGGGACTAGCGGGGGCCAGCTCCTACGAGCAGTACTTC
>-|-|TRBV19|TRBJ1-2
CASTPDEGPLGYGYTF
TGTGCCAGTACCCCTGACGAGGGTCCTCTTGGCTATGGCTACACCTTC
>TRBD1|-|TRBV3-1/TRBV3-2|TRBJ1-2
CASSPTGSNYGYTF
TGTGCCAGCAGCCCGACAGGGTCCAACTATGGCTACACCTTC
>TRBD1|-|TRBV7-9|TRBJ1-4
CASSLPTGDEKLFF
TGTGCCAGCAGCCTCCCTACAGGGGACGAAAAACTGTTTTTT
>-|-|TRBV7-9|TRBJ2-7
CASTPQGRPYEQYF
TGTGCCAGCACCCCCCAAGGGAGACCCTACGAGCAGTACTTC
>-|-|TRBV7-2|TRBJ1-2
CASRVQGYGYTF
TGTGCCAGCAGGGTCCAGGGCTATGGCTACACCTTC
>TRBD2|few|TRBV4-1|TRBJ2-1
CASSLPPIWRGSGNEQFF
TGCGCCAGCAGCCTTCCCCCAATTTGGCGCGGGAGCGGTAATGAGCAGTTCTTC
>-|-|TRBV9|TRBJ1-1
CASSVHIERGNTEAFF
TGTGCCAGCAGCGTACACATTGAAAGGGGTAACACTGAAGCTTTCTTT
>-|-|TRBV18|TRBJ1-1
CASSPRGVVTEAFF
TGTGCCAGCTCACCACGGGGGGTGGTGACTGAAGCTTTCTTT
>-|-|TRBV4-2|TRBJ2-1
CASSQEQIGNEQFF
TGTGCCAGCAGCCAGGAACAGATCGGTAATGAGCAGTTCTTC
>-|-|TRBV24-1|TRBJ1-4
CATSDFGQGFNEKLFF
TGTGCCACCAGTGATTTTGGCCAGGGCTTTAATGAAAAACTGTTTTTT
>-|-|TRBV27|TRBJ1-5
CASSFLNQPQHF
TGTGCCAGCAGTTTTTTAAATCAGCCCCAGCATTTT
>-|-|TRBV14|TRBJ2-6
CASSQGPLGDGANVLTF
TGTGCCAGCAGCCAAGGGCCCTTAGGGGATGGGGCCAACGTCCTGACTTTC
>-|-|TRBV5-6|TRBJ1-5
CASSLRPGLGYSNQPQHF
TGTGCCAGCAGCCTGCGTCCGGGGTTGGGGTATAGCAATCAGCCCCAGCATTTT